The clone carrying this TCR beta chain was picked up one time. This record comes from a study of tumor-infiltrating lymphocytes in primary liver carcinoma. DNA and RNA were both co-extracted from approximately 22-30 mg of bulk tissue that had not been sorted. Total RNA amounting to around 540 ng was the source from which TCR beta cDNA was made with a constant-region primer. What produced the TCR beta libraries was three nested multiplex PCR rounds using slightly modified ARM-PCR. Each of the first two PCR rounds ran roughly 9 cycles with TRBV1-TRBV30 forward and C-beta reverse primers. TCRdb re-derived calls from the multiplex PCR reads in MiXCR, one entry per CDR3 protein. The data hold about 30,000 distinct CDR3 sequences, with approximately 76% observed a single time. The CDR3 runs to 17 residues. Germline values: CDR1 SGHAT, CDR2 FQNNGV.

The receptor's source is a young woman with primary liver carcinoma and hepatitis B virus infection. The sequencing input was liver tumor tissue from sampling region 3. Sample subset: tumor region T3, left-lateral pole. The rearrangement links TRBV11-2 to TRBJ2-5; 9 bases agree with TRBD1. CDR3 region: CTGSLGPPGQGWETQYF. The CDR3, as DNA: TGTACCGGCAGCTTAGGCCCCCCTGGACAGGGGTGGGAGACCCAGTACTTC.